What follows are 13 T cell receptor beta chains derived from one specimen sequenced in a study of blood T cell repertoires in COVID-19 (dated by TCRdb to 2018 to 2020). Libraries were made using the immunoSEQ multiplex PCR assay. TCRdb obtained this table from immuneACCESS and retained in-frame rearrangements with V and J assigned. These tables miss some clones; where compared with another copy, unresolved V genes account for less than half of the shortfall, and the remainder is unexplained. This sample holds about 360,000 clones; around 87% were observed only once. Of the sample, roughly 3.1% is held by the ten largest clones. Sequencing was carried out using peripheral blood. These receptor sequences come from a human donor in a cohort sampled during active COVID-19.

The chain employs TRBV29-1 and TRBJ1-1; 9 nucleotides align to TRBD1. The J segment lost 11 bases and the V segment lost 6 bases, leaving 7 bases of the junction unmatched. CDR1 and CDR2 (germline): SQVTM, ANQGSEA. The CDR3 is 11 amino acids. This chain's CDR3 is CSVLQGAAAFF. CDR3 in DNA: TGCAGCGTCCTACAGGGGGCAGCGGCTTTCTTT.

The CDR3 nucleotides read TGTGCCAGCAGCTCCGATACTAGCGGGAGGAGTGGTTATGAGCAGTTCTTC. Its protein is CASSSDTSGRSGYEQFF. V usage is TRBV3-1 (or the pseudogene TRBV3-2) and J usage is TRBJ2-1; 12 positions agree with TRBD2. This CDR3 spans 17 amino acids. Germline-derived CDR1 and CDR2 are LGHDT and YNNKEL (reference sequence). The V and J ends lost 5 bases and 8 bases, in that order; junction bases with no gene match: 13.

The chain has TRBV6-5 and TRBJ2-7; a possible D gene is TRBD1 (6 bases). The CDR3 sequence is 14 residues long. Trimming took 4 bases from V and 2 from J, leaving 12 bases between them. CDR1 and CDR2 (germline): MNHEY, SVGAGI. CDR3 in DNA: TGTGCCAGCAGTTTCAACAGGGACACCTACGAGCAGTACTTC. Its protein product is CASSFNRDTYEQYF.

The chain recombines TRBV4-2 with TRBJ2-5, with 10 bases fitting TRBD2. The CDR3 consists of 16 residues. CDR1 and CDR2 (germline): LGHNA, YNFKEQ. The trim removed 6 bases at V and 1 base at J, leaving 8 bases unmatched. The CDR3 region has the DNA TGTGCCAGCAGTCAGAGAGCGGGGGGGCCCCAAGAGACCCAGTACTTC. Translation: CASSQRAGGPQETQYF.

J is TRBJ1-4 and V is TRBV6-5, with 8 bases matching TRBD1. The length of the CDR3 is 13 residues. From germline, CDR1 is MNHEY and CDR2 SVGAGI. V shed 5 bases, J shed 10 bases, and the junction held 6 bases outside the gene matches. CDR3 nucleotides: TGTGCCAGCAGTACGACAGGGGAGGCAAAACTGTTTTTT. This encodes CASSTTGEAKLFF.

The rearrangement joins TRBV19 to TRBJ1-3, with a tentative D call TRBD1 (6 bases). Germline lookup yields CDR1 LNHDA and CDR2 SQIVND (reference sequence). V dropped 6 bases and J dropped 2 bases, with 11 bases sitting between them. The CDR3 is made up of 14 amino acids. This CDR3 reads CASRAGVTGNTIYF. Here the CDR3 DNA reads TGTGCCAGTAGAGCAGGGGTGACTGGAAACACCATATATTTT.

The chain combines TRBV7-9 with TRBJ1-1; D is possibly TRBD1 (5 bases). The germline gives CDR1 SEHNR, CDR2 FQNEAQ (reference sequence). V was shortened by 5 bases and J by 0 bases, with 19 bases between the two germline ends. The CDR3 has 17 residues. CDR3 protein: CASSKKGFAGLNTEAFF. CDR3 DNA sequence: TGTGCCAGCAGCAAAAAAGGGTTTGCAGGGTTGAACACTGAAGCTTTCTTT.

The chain carries TRBV19 and TRBJ2-1; 13 positions match TRBD2. This CDR3 region has 17 residues. V trimming: 2 bases; J trimming: 9 bases; junction bases outside the gene matches: 10. Germline CDR1 is LNHDA and CDR2 is SQIVND (reference sequence). The CDR3 loop is CASSISPGTSGTLEQFF. The CDR3, as DNA: TGTGCCAGTAGTATATCCCCCGGGACTAGCGGGACCCTTGAGCAGTTCTTC.

The chain uses TRBV7-3 and TRBJ1-2; D is possibly TRBD1 (6 bases). Germline CDR1 is SGHTA and CDR2 is FQGTGA. This CDR3 has 13 amino acids. The V gene lost 2 bases and the J gene lost 7 bases, with 11 bases spanning the gap. In DNA form, the CDR3 reads TGTGCCAGCAGCTTAGAGGGACACCTTGGCTACACCTTC. Encoded protein: CASSLEGHLGYTF. The full variable domain, completed using reference TRBV7-3 and TRBJ1-2, is GAGVSQTPSNKVTEKGKYVELRCDPISGHTALYWYRQSLGQGPEFLIYFQGTGAADDSGLPNDRFFAVRPEGSVSTLKIQRTERGDSAVYLCASSLEGHLGYTFGSGTRLTVV.

V gene TRBV5-1 combines with J gene TRBJ1-4, with 9 bases aligning to TRBD1. Looked up from germline, CDR1 is SGHRS and CDR2 is YFSETQ. V lost 5 bases, J lost 6 bases, and 5 bases stayed unmatched. The CDR3 has 14 residues. The CDR3 is CASSQDRGHEKLFF. The CDR3, as DNA: TGCGCCAGCAGTCAGGACAGGGGCCATGAAAAACTGTTTTTT.

V is TRBV5-6 and J is TRBJ2-5, with D hard to call. Germline V gene lookup returns CDR1 SGHDT and CDR2 YYEEEE. With 1 base removed from V and 0 bases from J, the gap between germline ends came to 10 bases. CDR3 length: 15 residues. The CDR3 is CASSLFFMYQETQYF. The CDR3 nucleotides are TGTGCCAGCAGCTTGTTTTTTATGTACCAAGAGACCCAGTACTTC.

The chain employs TRBV6-5 and TRBJ1-1, with D possibly TRBD1 on 6 matching bases. Germline CDR1 MNHEY, CDR2 SVGAGI. The CDR3 contains 11 residues. Trimming stripped 6 bases from V and 7 bases from J, with 9 bases between. The CDR3 nucleotides are TGTGCCAGCAGGGCGGACAGTGAAGCTTTCTTT. Amino acid sequence: CASRADSEAFF.

V gene TRBV5-1 combines with J gene TRBJ2-1, with 7 positions matching TRBD1. The CDR3 runs to 15 residues. The junction had 8 bases not matched to a gene; V was cut back by 4 bases and J by 4 bases. Germline V gene sequence: CDR1 SGHRS, CDR2 YFSETQ. DNA for the CDR3: TGCGCCAGCAGCCCCTGGGACAGACGATACAATGAGCAGTTCTTC. Amino acids: CASSPWDRRYNEQFF. Together with reference TRBV5-1 and TRBJ2-1, the CDR3 gives the full variable domain: KAGVTQTPRYLIKTRGQQVTLSCSPISGHRSVSWYQQTPGQGLQFLFEYFSETQRNKGNFPGRFSGRQFSNSRSEMNVSTLELGDSALYLCASSPWDRRYNEQFFGPGTRLTVL.